The 18 T cell receptor beta chains reported below all come from one sample, sequenced in a study of cytomegalovirus exposure and HLA in healthy donors (dated by TCRdb to the late 2010s). Libraries were prepared through the immunoSEQ multiplex PCR assay. The multiplex PCR relied on a mix of 60 forward primers for TCR Vbeta segments and 13 reverse primers for TCR Jbeta segments. Not all clones reach the TCRdb copy of this immuneACCESS table, which keeps in-frame sequences only. Checked studies attribute under half of the gap to unresolved V genes and leave the rest unexplained. Recorded for this sample are 160,000 or so clones; more than 75% of them occurred a single time. Over 1.1% of the sample comes from the top ten. Material: PBMCs. The source is a male donor in good health and CMV-seronegative.

V gene TRBV13 combines with J gene TRBJ2-3, with TRBD1 as a possible D gene (5 bases). CDR1 is PRHDT, CDR2 FYEKMQ, per germline (reference sequence). The CDR3 totals 16 residues. V was shortened by 5 bases and J by 4 bases, with 19 bases between the two germline ends. The CDR3 is CASSTTTENRPDTQYF. CDR3 in DNA: TGTGCCAGCAGCACTACGACAGAAAATCGTCCAGATACGCAGTATTTT.

The chain uses TRBV14 and TRBJ2-5, with 9 nucleotides matching TRBD1. Germline loops: CDR1 SGHDN, CDR2 FVKESK. V shed 4 bases, J shed 0 bases, and the junction held 6 bases outside the gene matches. This CDR3 has 16 residues. The DNA of the CDR3 is TGTGCCAGCAGCCCCGGGGACAGGGCCTACCAAGAGACCCAGTACTTC. Its protein is CASSPGDRAYQETQYF.

This rearrangement joins TRBV6-1 to TRBJ1-2; 9 nucleotides agree with TRBD1. There are 13 residues in the CDR3. Germline assignment: CDR1 MNHNS and CDR2 SASEGT. The trim removed 5 bases at V and 7 bases at J, leaving 5 bases unmatched. The CDR3 coding sequence is TGTGCCAGCAGTAACCGGGACAGGGCTGGCTACACCTTC. Translation gives CASSNRDRAGYTF.

Only one count was recorded for this clone. The chain joins TRBV6-5 to TRBJ2-7, with D maybe TRBD2 (5 bases). Germline V gene data show CDR1 as MNHEY and CDR2 as SVGAGI. Trimming removed 6 bases at V and 0 bases at J, with 15 bases between. CDR3 length equals 15 residues. The CDR3 here is CASRPGNGNSYEQYF. The CDR3 bases are TGTGCCAGCAGGCCGGGCAACGGGAACTCCTACGAGCAGTACTTC.

The chain combines TRBV6-4 with TRBJ2-3; D not certain. V shed 0 bases and J shed 2 bases, with 9 bases lying between them. The CDR3 is made up of 15 amino acids. Germline values: CDR1 MRHNA, CDR2 SNTAGT. In DNA, the CDR3 is TGTGCCAGCAGTGACTCGGGCTCAACCACAGATACGCAGTATTTT. The encoded protein is CASSDSGSTTDTQYF.

The V call is TRBV4-2, the J call TRBJ2-1; TRBD2 aligns across 11 bases. The germline V gene has CDR1 LGHNA and CDR2 YNFKEQ. The CDR3 has 15 residues. Trimming took 3 bases from V and 8 from J; bases not matched to a gene: 6. The CDR3 region is CASSQFSGGAYEQFF. In DNA form, the CDR3 reads TGTGCCAGCAGCCAGTTTAGCGGGGGGGCCTATGAGCAGTTCTTC.

This chain joins TRBV6-1 and TRBJ1-5, with D maybe TRBD1 (6 bases). There are 15 residues in the CDR3. V was clipped by 1 base and J by 7 bases, with 14 bases between them. Germline V lookup: CDR1 MNHNS, CDR2 SASEGT. CDR3 sequence: CASSEDRATSQPQHF. Written as DNA, the CDR3 is TGTGCCAGCAGTGAAGACAGGGCCACTTCACAGCCCCAGCATTTT.

The CDR3 DNA sequence: TGTGCCAGCAGCCAAGAACCTAGCGGAGGCTACGAGCAGTACTTC. It translates to CASSQEPSGGYEQYF. The rearrangement links TRBV4-2 to TRBJ2-7, with 7 bases lining up with TRBD2. J gave up 3 bases and V 0 bases, and 5 bases lay outside the gene matches. This CDR3 is built from 15 residues. Per the germline V gene, CDR1 is LGHNA and CDR2 is YNFKEQ.

The chain combines TRBV4-3 with TRBJ2-2, with 10 positions matching TRBD1. This CDR3 comprises 15 residues. Trimming cost V 4 bases and J 11 bases; bases outside gene matches: 10. Germline V lookup: CDR1 LGHNA, CDR2 YSLEER. The CDR3: CASSLRDRGRVELFF. CDR3 bases: TGCGCCAGCAGCCTCCGGGACAGGGGCAGAGTAGAGCTGTTTTTT.

This clone was observed a few times. The chain carries TRBV4-2 and TRBJ2-7; 9 bases line up with TRBD1. The CDR3 has 15 amino acids. Unmatched junction bases numbered 10, after V lost 3 bases and J lost 7 bases. Germline V CDR1 and CDR2: LGHNA, YNFKEQ. The CDR3 DNA sequence: TGTGCCAGCAGCCAGGCAACAGGGGGCCAAGGAGAGCAGTACTTC. It is translated as CASSQATGGQGEQYF.

The rearrangement joins TRBV6-5 to TRBJ1-2, with TRBD1 as a possible D gene (5 bases). The CDR3 covers 13 residues. The ends were cut back, 6 bases at V and 1 base at J, with 9 bases in the middle. In germline, CDR1 is MNHEY, CDR2 SVGAGI. The CDR3 region is CASSPGLNYGYTF. The CDR3 DNA sequence: TGTGCCAGCAGCCCGGGACTTAACTATGGCTACACCTTC.

The chain employs TRBV9 and TRBJ1-4; 10 bases are a match to TRBD1. The CDR3 extends over 14 amino acids. Germline trimming cut 2 bases from V and 6 bases from J; bases unmatched to any gene: 1. Germline CDR1 reads SGDLS; CDR2 reads YYNGEE. This CDR3 reads CASSVGTGDEKLFF. The CDR3, as DNA: TGTGCCAGCAGCGTGGGGACAGGGGATGAAAAACTGTTTTTT.

The gene calls are TRBV11-2 and TRBJ1-4; perhaps TRBD1 as D (6 bases). The germline CDR1 and CDR2 sequences are SGHAT and FQNNGV. The CDR3 is 15 residues long. V was shortened by 3 bases and J by 4 bases, with 12 bases between the two germline ends. The CDR3 loop is CASSFYGGLNEKLFF. DNA of the CDR3: TGTGCCAGCAGCTTTTATGGGGGCCTTAATGAAAAACTGTTTTTT.

This chain links TRBV30 with TRBJ2-4, with 9 bases aligning to TRBD1. CDR3 length equals 13 residues. Germline V gene data show CDR1 as GTSNPN and CDR2 as SVGIG (reference sequence). J lost 5 bases, V lost 5 bases, and 4 bases had no gene match. Here the CDR3 reads CAWGRTGENIQYF. The DNA of the CDR3 is TGTGCCTGGGGACGGACAGGGGAAAACATTCAGTACTTC.

The V and J genes are TRBV19 and TRBJ2-5; D perhaps matches TRBD1 (5 bases). This CDR3 has 14 amino acids. The ends were cut back, 5 bases at V and 5 bases at J, with 15 bases in the middle. Germline loops: CDR1 LNHDA, CDR2 SQIVND (reference sequence). CDR3 region: CASSWPGRWETQYF. CDR3 bases: TGTGCCAGTAGTTGGCCAGGGCGATGGGAGACCCAGTACTTC.

The rearrangement links TRBV9 to TRBJ2-3, with 7 nucleotides matching TRBD2. The CDR3 runs to 14 residues. CDR1 SGDLS and CDR2 YYNGEE come from the germline V gene. Losses at the gene ends were 7 bases for V and 5 bases for J; bases not matched to a gene: 10. The CDR3 protein is CASSLGGIKDTQYF. CDR3 DNA sequence: TGTGCCAGCTCCCTGGGGGGGATCAAAGATACGCAGTATTTT.

This clone was detected ten times or more. The chain couples TRBV21-1 to TRBJ1-4. TRBV21-1 is assigned pseudogene status. The CDR3 is made up of 15 amino acids. The CDR3 nucleotides read TGTGCCAGCAGCAAGGTTTGGAGTCCGGGTGAAAAACTGTTTTTT. It is translated as CASSKVWSPGEKLFF.

The sample holds a few counts of this clone. The rearrangement uses TRBV7-9 and TRBJ2-7; 7 nucleotides match TRBD2. Germline V gene sequence: CDR1 SEHNR, CDR2 FQNEAQ (reference sequence). This CDR3 region has 14 residues. V dropped 4 bases and J dropped 5; count of bases not matched to a gene: 8. CDR3 sequence: CASSSLGGADEQYF. The CDR3 DNA reads TGTGCCAGCAGCTCCCTGGGAGGGGCCGACGAGCAGTACTTC.